Each of the 26 T cell receptor beta chains below was sequenced from the same sample in a study of Ad26.COV2.S vaccination and SARS-CoV-2 variants. Generated by immunoSEQ multiplex PCR, the TCRdb table keeps only in-frame clones and is missing some. The sample shows 360,000 or so clones, roughly 91% of them seen only once. The treatment is: approximately 18 received Ad26.COV2.S at low or high dose, single or two shots; several received placebo; per-sample allocation not given. After the first vaccine or placebo injection, samples were drawn on day 63. This material consisted of peripheral blood, taken in a trial of Ad26.COV2.S vaccine versus placebo. The source of these receptors is a person between 18 and 65 years old who received the Ad26.COV2.S COVID-19 vaccine or a placebo.

The chain uses TRBV10-3 and TRBJ1-1; 8 bases are a match to TRBD1. The CDR3 is made up of 12 amino acids. Germline loops: CDR1 ENHRY, CDR2 SYGVKD. V lost 9 bases to trimming and J lost 11 bases; unmatched junction nucleotides: 11. Here the CDR3 DNA reads TGTGCCATGGGGGCAGGGGGCAACGCGGCTTTCTTT. This codes for CAMGAGGNAAFF.

J is TRBJ2-7 and V is TRBV19; 7 nucleotides line up with TRBD1. The CDR3 is made up of 12 amino acids. V shed 7 bases, J shed 3 bases, and the junction held 3 bases outside the gene matches. Germline V gives CDR1 LNHDA, CDR2 SQIVND (reference sequence). The CDR3 reads CASKDRDYEQYF. In DNA form, the CDR3 reads TGTGCCAGTAAAGACAGGGACTACGAGCAGTACTTC.

The chain combines TRBV27 with TRBJ2-5; D is ambiguous. The germline V gene encodes CDR1 MNHEY and CDR2 SMNVEV (reference sequence). The germline V and J ends were trimmed by 0 bases and 1 base, with 9 bases remaining between them. The CDR3 contains 15 residues. The chain's CDR3 is CASSLSMWSQETQYF. CDR3 bases: TGTGCCAGCAGTTTATCGATGTGGTCCCAAGAGACCCAGTACTTC.

The chain joins TRBV12-3 or TRBV12-4 to TRBJ2-3; D ambiguous. The V end was cut by 6 bases, the J end by 2 bases, with 6 bases between. There are 12 residues in the CDR3. This chain's CDR3 is CASSHTTDTQYF. The CDR3 bases are TGTGCCAGCAGCCACACCACAGATACGCAGTATTTT.

The rearrangement joins TRBV30 to TRBJ1-6, with TRBD1 matching over 8 bases. The V gene end was trimmed by 3 bases and the J gene end by 7 bases; junction bases not matched to a gene: 2. Germline V lookup: CDR1 GTSNPN, CDR2 SVGIG (reference sequence). This CDR3 has 13 residues. CDR3 sequence (DNA): TGTGCCTGGAGCCGACAGGGGAATTCACCCCTCCACTTT. This encodes CAWSRQGNSPLHF.

In this sample, this clone turned up a few times. Written as DNA, the CDR3 is TGTGCCAGCAGCCCTCAGGGACAGGGGTTCTACGAGCAGTACTTC. Residues: CASSPQGQGFYEQYF. This chain joins TRBV6-2 or TRBV6-3 and TRBJ2-7, with TRBD1 identical over 10 bases. The CDR3 is 15 amino acids. CDR1 and CDR2 from the germline V gene are MNHEY and SVGEGT. V trimming: 6 bases; J trimming: 3 bases; junction bases outside the gene matches: 8.

The chain is built from TRBV5-1 and TRBJ2-7; D is perhaps TRBD2 (5 bases). The CDR3 consists of 15 residues. With 0 bases removed from V and 2 bases from J, the gap between germline ends came to 12 bases. Germline V gene data show CDR1 as SGHRS and CDR2 as YFSETQ. CDR3 sequence (DNA): TGCGCCAGCAGCTTGGGTTCCGGGATCGCCTACGAGCAGTACTTC. This codes for CASSLGSGIAYEQYF.

This chain connects TRBV11-2 to TRBJ2-5; possibly TRBD1 or TRBD2 for D (6 bases each). The germline V and J ends were trimmed by 5 bases and 1 base, with 17 bases remaining between them. Germline CDR1 reads SGHAT; CDR2 reads FQNNGV. The length of the CDR3 is 16 residues. The CDR3 loop reads CASSLGHGGLQETQYF. The CDR3 DNA sequence: TGTGCCAGCAGCCTAGGACATGGGGGGCTCCAAGAGACCCAGTACTTC. Using reference TRBV11-2 and TRBJ2-5 for the parts outside the CDR3, the full variable domain is EAGVAQSPRYKIIEKRQSVAFWCNPISGHATLYWYQQILGQGPKLLIQFQNNGVVDDSQLPKDRFSAERLKGVDSTLKIQPAKLEDSAVYLCASSLGHGGLQETQYFGPGTRLLVL.

This clone has just one count. CDR3 DNA sequence: TGTGCCTGGAGCGCAGGGCCGAACGGGGAGCTGTTTTTT. Translated: CAWSAGPNGELFF. The chain employs TRBV30 and TRBJ2-2, with D perhaps TRBD1 (5 bases). The CDR3 is made up of 13 amino acids. V shed 3 bases and J shed 7 bases, with 12 bases lying between them. From germline, CDR1 is GTSNPN and CDR2 SVGIG (reference sequence).

This chain connects TRBV11-2 to TRBJ2-2; 8 bases match TRBD2. Germline V lookup: CDR1 SGHAT, CDR2 FQNNGV. With V trimmed by 0 bases and J by 0 bases, 3 bases remained unmatched. This CDR3 spans 17 amino acids. CDR3 sequence reads: CASSLEPGLANTGELFF. CDR3 nucleotide sequence: TGTGCCAGCAGCTTAGAGCCGGGACTAGCGAACACCGGGGAGCTGTTTTTT.

The chain carries TRBV4-2 and TRBJ1-6; D gene ambiguous. This CDR3 contains 14 residues. The V end lost 1 base, the J end lost 8 bases, and 9 bases lay between the germline ends. Germline assignment: CDR1 LGHNA and CDR2 YNFKEQ. The CDR3 sequence is CASSQVYKDSPLHF. CDR3 nucleotide sequence: TGTGCCAGCAGCCAAGTCTATAAGGATTCACCCCTCCACTTT.

This chain joins TRBV9 and TRBJ2-1, with 11 nucleotides matching TRBD2. This CDR3 spans 16 amino acids. Unmatched junction bases numbered 3, after V lost 0 bases and J lost 4 bases. The germline CDR1 and CDR2 sequences are SGDLS and YYNGEE. The CDR3 DNA reads as TGTGCCAGCAGCGTAGAGGGACTAGCGGTTTACAATGAGCAGTTCTTC. It specifies CASSVEGLAVYNEQFF.

The V and J genes are TRBV27 and TRBJ1-5; possibly TRBD1 for D (5 bases). V was pared by 6 bases and J by 7 bases, with 16 bases between. This CDR3 is 14 amino acids long. CDR1 and CDR2 from the germline V gene are MNHEY and SMNVEV (reference sequence). CDR3 region: CASRFRDETQPQHF. CDR3 in DNA: TGTGCCAGCAGGTTCAGGGATGAAACCCAGCCCCAGCATTTT.

The J gene is TRBJ2-7, the V gene TRBV9; no firm D call. This CDR3 spans 14 amino acids. In germline, CDR1 is SGDLS, CDR2 YYNGEE. Trimming left V 3 bases short and J 8 bases short, with 18 bases between. The CDR3 bases are TGTGCCAGCAGCGATGGCGAGTGGAGTGCCAAGCAGTACTTC. It codes for CASSDGEWSAKQYF.

This clone was detected a few times. The J gene is TRBJ2-3, the V gene TRBV3-1 (or the pseudogene TRBV3-2), with TRBD2 matching 10 bases. In germline, CDR1 is LGHDT, CDR2 YNNKEL (reference sequence). The CDR3 sequence is 18 residues long. The J segment lost 1 base and the V segment lost 2 bases, leaving 9 bases of the junction unmatched. CDR3 sequence reads: CASSQRASGGYRTDTQYF. DNA of the CDR3: TGTGCCAGCAGCCAACGGGCTAGCGGGGGTTACCGCACAGATACGCAGTATTTT.

The rearrangement joins TRBV5-1 to TRBJ2-7; either TRBD1 or TRBD2 may fit D (5 bases each). The V and J ends lost 4 bases and 1 base respectively, with 18 bases between them. From germline, CDR1 is SGHRS and CDR2 YFSETQ. The CDR3 has 16 amino acids. The DNA for the CDR3 is TGCGCCAGCAGCCCTACCTCAGGGACGAGATCCTACGAGCAGTACTTC. As protein: CASSPTSGTRSYEQYF.

This chain uses TRBV30 with TRBJ2-5; D is undetermined. The germline CDR1 and CDR2 sequences are GTSNPN and SVGIG (reference sequence). V shed 0 bases and J shed 3 bases, with 5 bases lying between them. CDR3 length: 12 residues. CDR3 loop: CAWSVQKETQYF. DNA of the CDR3: TGTGCCTGGAGTGTCCAAAAAGAGACCCAGTACTTC.

The chain is built from TRBV13 and TRBJ1-1, with 9 bases lining up with TRBD1. The CDR3 covers 15 residues. The V gene's germline CDR1 is PRHDT and CDR2 FYEKMQ (reference sequence). V lost 0 bases, J lost 3 bases, and 2 bases stayed unmatched. CDR3 sequence: CASSLGGQGHTEAFF. DNA of the CDR3: TGTGCCAGCAGCTTAGGTGGACAGGGGCACACTGAAGCTTTCTTT. Full variable domain (remainder filled in from reference TRBV13 and TRBJ1-1): AAGVIQSPRHLIKEKRETATLKCYPIPRHDTVYWYQQGPGQDPQFLISFYEKMQSDKGSIPDRFSAQQFSDYHSELNMSSLELGDSALYFCASSLGGQGHTEAFFGQGTRLTVV.

The chain recombines TRBV30 with TRBJ1-4; D is undetermined. Germline V gene data show CDR1 as GTSNPN and CDR2 as SVGIG (reference sequence). The CDR3 runs 13 residues. V gave up 2 bases and J gave up 5 bases, with 9 bases separating them. The CDR3 DNA follows: TGTGCCTGGAGTCCAAGACTGAATGAAAAACTGTTTTTT. Its translation: CAWSPRLNEKLFF.

The V call is TRBV3-1 (or the pseudogene TRBV3-2), the J call TRBJ1-2; D gene uncertain. This CDR3 is built from 15 residues. The V gene's germline CDR1 is LGHDT and CDR2 YNNKEL (reference sequence). V was clipped by 1 base and J by 0 bases, with 9 bases between them. This CDR3 reads CASSQVGGTNYGYTF. CDR3 sequence (DNA): TGTGCCAGCAGCCAAGTAGGCGGAACTAACTATGGCTACACCTTC.

The chain links TRBV2 to TRBJ1-2; a weak D match, TRBD1 (5 bases). V was cut by 6 bases and J by 2 bases, with 25 bases left in between. Germline V CDR1 and CDR2: SNHLY, FYNNEI. This CDR3 is built from 18 residues. The CDR3 reads CASSVRETDSLWNYGYTF. Here the CDR3 DNA reads TGTGCCAGCAGCGTCCGAGAAACCGACAGCCTGTGGAACTATGGCTACACCTTC.

The chain uses TRBV5-1 and TRBJ2-7; TRBD1 matches 9 bases. The CDR3 consists of 14 residues. Unmatched junction bases numbered 4, after V lost 3 bases and J lost 3 bases. Germline V gene data show CDR1 as SGHRS and CDR2 as YFSETQ. In nucleotides, the CDR3 is TGCGCCAGCAGCTGGAGGGGACAGGGCTACGAGCAGTACTTC. Its protein is CASSWRGQGYEQYF.

This clone was seen only once. The chain combines TRBV15 with TRBJ1-1, with D hard to call. Germline lookup yields CDR1 LNHNV and CDR2 YYDKDF (reference sequence). The CDR3 totals 16 residues. The V and J ends lost 1 base and 7 bases respectively, with 19 bases between them. CDR3 residues: CATSRGMAPGRDEAFF. The CDR3, as DNA: TGTGCCACCAGCAGAGGTATGGCCCCCGGTAGGGATGAAGCTTTCTTT.

This clone was detected only once. This chain uses TRBV4-1 with TRBJ2-7; TRBD1 matches at 9 bases. V was pared by 3 bases and J by 4 bases, with 4 bases of the junction left unmatched. From germline, CDR1 is MGHRA and CDR2 YSYEKL. The length of the CDR3 is 14 residues. Here the CDR3 DNA reads TGCGCCAGCAGCCATGGGACAGGGCTTTACGAGCAGTACTTC. This gives the protein CASSHGTGLYEQYF.

V usage is TRBV7-2 and J usage is TRBJ2-7; no reliable D call. V dropped 0 bases and J dropped 2 bases, with 2 bases sitting between them. The germline V gene encodes CDR1 SGHTA and CDR2 FQGNSA. This CDR3 has 12 residues. In DNA, the CDR3 is TGTGCCAGCAGCTTAGCGGCCTACGAGCAGTACTTC. It yields the protein CASSLAAYEQYF. Full variable domain (missing parts from reference TRBV7-2 and TRBJ2-7): GAGVSQSPSNKVTEKGKDVELRCDPISGHTALYWYRQSLGQGLEFLIYFQGNSAPDKSGLPSDRFSAERTGGSVSTLTIQRTQQEDSAVYLCASSLAAYEQYFGPGTRLTVT.

This clone was recorded a few times. This rearrangement joins TRBV6-5 to TRBJ2-2; perhaps TRBD2 as D (5 bases). Per germline, CDR1 MNHEY and CDR2 SVGAGI. V shed 4 bases and J shed 13 bases, with 16 bases lying between them. The CDR3 contains 13 residues. The CDR3 DNA reads TGTGCCAGCAGTTCCCAGATCACCGGAGGGCTGTTTTTT. Its translation: CASSSQITGGLFF.